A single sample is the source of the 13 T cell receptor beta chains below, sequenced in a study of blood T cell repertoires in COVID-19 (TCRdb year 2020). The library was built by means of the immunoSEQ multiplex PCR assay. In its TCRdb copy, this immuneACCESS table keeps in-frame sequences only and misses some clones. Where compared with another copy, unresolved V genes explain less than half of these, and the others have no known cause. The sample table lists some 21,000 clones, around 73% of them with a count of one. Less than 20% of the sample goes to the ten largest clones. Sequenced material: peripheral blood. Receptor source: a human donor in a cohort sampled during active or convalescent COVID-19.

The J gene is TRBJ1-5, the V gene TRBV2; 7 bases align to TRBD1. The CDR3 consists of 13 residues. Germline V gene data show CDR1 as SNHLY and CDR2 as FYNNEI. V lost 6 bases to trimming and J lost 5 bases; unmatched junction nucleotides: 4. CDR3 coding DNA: TGTGCCAGCAGACTTGACAGGGATCAGCCCCAGCATTTT. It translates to CASRLDRDQPQHF.

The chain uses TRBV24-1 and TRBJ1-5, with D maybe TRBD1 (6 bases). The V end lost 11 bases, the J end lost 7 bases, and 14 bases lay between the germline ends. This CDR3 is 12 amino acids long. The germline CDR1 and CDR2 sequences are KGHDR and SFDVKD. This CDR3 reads CAIGGGGQPQHF. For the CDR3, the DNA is TGTGCCATAGGCGGGGGCGGGCAGCCCCAGCATTTT.

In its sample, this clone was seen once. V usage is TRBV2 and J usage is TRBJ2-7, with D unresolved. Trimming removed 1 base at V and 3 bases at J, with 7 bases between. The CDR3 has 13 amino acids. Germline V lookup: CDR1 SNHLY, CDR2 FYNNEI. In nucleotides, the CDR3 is TGTGCCAGCAGTGAAGGGCCAATCTACGAGCAGTACGTC. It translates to CASSEGPIYEQYV.

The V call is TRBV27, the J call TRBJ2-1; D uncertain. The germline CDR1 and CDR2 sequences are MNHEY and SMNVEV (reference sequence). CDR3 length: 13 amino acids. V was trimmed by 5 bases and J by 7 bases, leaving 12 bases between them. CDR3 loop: CASSPSTPNEQFF. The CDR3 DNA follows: TGTGCCAGCAGTCCCTCCACACCAAATGAGCAGTTCTTC.

In DNA form, the CDR3 reads TGTGCCAGCAGCTTAAATCTCAATGAGCAGTTCTTC. It specifies CASSLNLNEQFF. The rearrangement uses TRBV7-9 and TRBJ2-1; D call uncertain. The length of the CDR3 is 12 residues. V was trimmed by 2 bases and J by 6 bases, leaving 5 bases between them. Germline-derived CDR1 and CDR2 are SEHNR and FQNEAQ (reference sequence).

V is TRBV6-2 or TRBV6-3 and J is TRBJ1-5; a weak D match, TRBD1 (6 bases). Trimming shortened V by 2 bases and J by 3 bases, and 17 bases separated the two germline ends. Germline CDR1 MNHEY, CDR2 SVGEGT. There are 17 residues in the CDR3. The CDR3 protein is CASSYPRTVPNNQPQHF. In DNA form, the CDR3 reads TGTGCCAGCAGTTACCCCAGGACAGTACCCAACAATCAGCCCCAGCATTTT.

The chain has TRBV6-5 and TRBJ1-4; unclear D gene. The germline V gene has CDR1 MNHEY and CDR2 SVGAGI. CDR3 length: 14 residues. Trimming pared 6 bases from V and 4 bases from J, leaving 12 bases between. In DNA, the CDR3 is TGTGCCAGCAGGGGCGGCGGGAATAATGAAAAACTGTTTTTT. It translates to CASRGGGNNEKLFF.

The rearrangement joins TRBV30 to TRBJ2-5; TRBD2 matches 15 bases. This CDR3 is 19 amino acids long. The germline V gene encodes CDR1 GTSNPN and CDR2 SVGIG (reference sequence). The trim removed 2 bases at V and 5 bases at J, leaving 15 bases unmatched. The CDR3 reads CAWSYPSGTSGRRLETQYF. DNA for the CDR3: TGTGCCTGGAGTTACCCCTCGGGGACTAGCGGGAGGAGGTTGGAGACCCAGTACTTC.

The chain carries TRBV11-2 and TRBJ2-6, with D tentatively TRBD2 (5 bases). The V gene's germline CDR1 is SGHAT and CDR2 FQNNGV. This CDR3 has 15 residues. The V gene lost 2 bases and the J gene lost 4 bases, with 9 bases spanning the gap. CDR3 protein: CASSLTGGGANVLTF. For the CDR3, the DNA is TGTGCCAGCAGCTTAACGGGCGGGGGGGCCAACGTCCTGACTTTC.

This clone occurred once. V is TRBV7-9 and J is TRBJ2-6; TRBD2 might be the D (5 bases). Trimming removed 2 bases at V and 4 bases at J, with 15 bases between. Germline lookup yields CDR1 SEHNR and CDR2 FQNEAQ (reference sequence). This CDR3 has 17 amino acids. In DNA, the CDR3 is TGTGCCAGCAGCTTACGGTTGGCCGGGGTCGGGGCCAACGTCCTGACTTTC. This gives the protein CASSLRLAGVGANVLTF.

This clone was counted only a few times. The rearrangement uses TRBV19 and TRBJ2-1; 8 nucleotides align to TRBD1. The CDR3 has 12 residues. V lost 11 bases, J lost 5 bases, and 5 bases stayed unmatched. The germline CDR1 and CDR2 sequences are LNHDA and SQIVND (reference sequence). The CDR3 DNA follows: TGTGCCTCCATGACAGGGGACAATGAGCAGTTCTTC. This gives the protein CASMTGDNEQFF.

The CDR3 coding sequence is TGTGCCAGCAGACCTCCGAGCGGGGCAGGTCGAATTCGAGAGCAGTTCTTC. Translating gives CASRPPSGAGRIREQFF. The chain recombines TRBV2 with TRBJ2-1; the match to TRBD2 covers 7 bases. Unmatched junction bases numbered 21, after V lost 6 bases and J lost 10 bases. This CDR3 spans 17 amino acids. The V gene's germline CDR1 is SNHLY and CDR2 FYNNEI.

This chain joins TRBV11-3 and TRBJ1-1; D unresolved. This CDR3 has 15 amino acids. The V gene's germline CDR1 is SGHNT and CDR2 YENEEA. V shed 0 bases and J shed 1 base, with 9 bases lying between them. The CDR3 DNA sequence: TGTGCCAGCAGCTTAGAGGGCAGTAAGAACACTGAAGCTTTCTTT. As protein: CASSLEGSKNTEAFF.